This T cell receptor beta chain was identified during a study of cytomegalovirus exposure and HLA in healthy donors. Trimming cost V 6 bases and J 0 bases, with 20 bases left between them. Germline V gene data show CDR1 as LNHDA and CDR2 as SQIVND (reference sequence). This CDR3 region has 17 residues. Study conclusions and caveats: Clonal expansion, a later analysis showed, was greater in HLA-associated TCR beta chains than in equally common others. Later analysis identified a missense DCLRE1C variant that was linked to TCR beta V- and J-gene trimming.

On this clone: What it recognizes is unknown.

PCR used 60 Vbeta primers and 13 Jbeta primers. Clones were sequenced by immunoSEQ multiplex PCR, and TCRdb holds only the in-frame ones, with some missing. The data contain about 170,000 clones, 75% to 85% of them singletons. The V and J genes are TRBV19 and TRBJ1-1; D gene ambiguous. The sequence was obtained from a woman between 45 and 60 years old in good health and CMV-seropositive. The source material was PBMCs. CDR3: CASSDLILKEVNTEAFF. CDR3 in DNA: TGTGCCAGTAGCGACTTAATTCTTAAGGAGGTGAACACTGAAGCTTTCTTT.